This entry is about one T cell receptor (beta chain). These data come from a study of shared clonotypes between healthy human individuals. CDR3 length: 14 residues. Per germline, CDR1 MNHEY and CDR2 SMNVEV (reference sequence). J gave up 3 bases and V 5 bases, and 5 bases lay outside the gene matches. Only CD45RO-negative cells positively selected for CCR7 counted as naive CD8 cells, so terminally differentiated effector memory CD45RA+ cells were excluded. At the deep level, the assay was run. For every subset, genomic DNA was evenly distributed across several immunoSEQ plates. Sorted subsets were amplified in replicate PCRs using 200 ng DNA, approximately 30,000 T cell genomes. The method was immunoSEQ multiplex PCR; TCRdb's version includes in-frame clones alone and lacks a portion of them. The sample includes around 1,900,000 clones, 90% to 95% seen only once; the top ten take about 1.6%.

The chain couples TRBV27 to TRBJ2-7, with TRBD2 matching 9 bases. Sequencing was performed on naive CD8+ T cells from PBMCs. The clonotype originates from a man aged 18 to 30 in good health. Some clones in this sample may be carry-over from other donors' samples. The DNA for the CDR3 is TGTGCCAGCAGTGATAGCGGGAGCCTCTACGAGCAGTACTTC. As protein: CASSDSGSLYEQYF.